The next 26 T cell receptor beta chains were all read from a single sample in a study of blood T cell repertoires in COVID-19. Profiled with immunoSEQ multiplex PCR; TCRdb holds only in-frame clones, not every one. This repertoire shows about 230,000 clones, roughly 80% found once; its top ten account for 6% to 9.5%. Material: peripheral blood. The receptors were sampled from a woman aged 80 or over with acute or convalescent COVID-19.

This clone has just a few counts. The chain combines TRBV3-1 (or the pseudogene TRBV3-2) with TRBJ2-7; 14 nucleotides match TRBD2. Germline V gene data show CDR1 as LGHDT and CDR2 as YNNKEL (reference sequence). The CDR3 is 18 amino acids. The V and J ends lost 4 bases and 2 bases, in that order; junction bases with no gene match: 10. CDR3 residues: CASSPGTSGGTGAYEQYF. The CDR3 coding sequence is TGTGCCAGCAGCCCGGGGACTAGCGGGGGAACAGGGGCCTACGAGCAGTACTTC.

This clone came up once. The CDR3 DNA is TGTGCCACCAGCAGAGATCTGGGGGCGAACACTGAAGCTTTCTTT. Translating it yields CATSRDLGANTEAFF. This chain uses TRBV15 with TRBJ1-1, with a tentative D call TRBD1 (6 bases). This CDR3 is 15 amino acids long. Germline V CDR1 and CDR2: LNHNV, YYDKDF (reference sequence). Between the trimmed V and J ends, which lost 0 bases and 1 base, there was a span of 9 bases.

The sample holds one count of this clone. V is TRBV5-4 and J is TRBJ1-1; TRBD1 matches 7 bases. Germline CDR1 is SGHNT and CDR2 is YYREEE (reference sequence). The CDR3 totals 15 residues. V shed 5 bases and J 5 bases; nucleotides not matched to a gene: 12. CDR3 in DNA: TGTGCCAGCAGAGGCCCTACAGGGGTGGGGACTGAAGCTTTCTTT. Residues: CASRGPTGVGTEAFF.

The chain uses TRBV18 and TRBJ2-3; TRBD2 might be the D (5 bases). Trimming removed 3 bases at V and 0 bases at J, with 10 bases between. Germline values: CDR1 KGHSH, CDR2 LQKENI. This CDR3 comprises 15 residues. The CDR3 nucleotides read TGTGCCAGCTCACCGGGGAGCAAAAGCACAGATACGCAGTATTTT. Protein: CASSPGSKSTDTQYF.

The rearrangement links TRBV25-1 to TRBJ1-1; D ambiguous. V gave up 6 bases and J gave up 0 bases, with 11 bases separating them. The CDR3 extends over 14 amino acids. Per germline, CDR1 MGHDK and CDR2 SYGVNS. DNA for the CDR3: TGTGCCAGCAGCCCTAACAGTATGAACACTGAAGCTTTCTTT. Residues: CASSPNSMNTEAFF.

The V call is TRBV29-1, the J call TRBJ1-2, with a weak D call TRBD1 (5 bases). Germline V gives CDR1 SQVTM, CDR2 ANQGSEA. The CDR3 consists of 11 residues. Trimming left V 3 bases short and J 7 bases short, with 9 bases between. The DNA of the CDR3 is TGCAGCGTTGACGACGGGGGTGGCTACACCTTC. Translating gives CSVDDGGGYTF.

J is TRBJ1-2 and V is TRBV27; no clear D gene. Trimming removed 2 bases from V and 2 bases from J, with 21 bases in between. The CDR3 extends over 18 amino acids. CDR1 and CDR2 from the germline V gene are MNHEY and SMNVEV (reference sequence). DNA for the CDR3: TGTGCCAGCAGTTTAGCGGGCACCTCCACCCAATTCAACTATGGCTACACCTTC. Its translation: CASSLAGTSTQFNYGYTF.

This sequence joins TRBV6-1 and TRBJ1-4; D remains unclear. The germline CDR1 and CDR2 sequences are MNHNS and SASEGT. The V end was cut by 0 bases, the J end by 5 bases, with 13 bases between. The CDR3 loop spans 16 amino acids. CDR3 amino acids: CASSEAIRQANEKLFF. The CDR3 DNA reads as TGTGCCAGCAGTGAAGCGATCAGGCAGGCGAATGAAAAACTGTTTTTT.

This clone was recorded only once. CDR3 loop: CASTPVWNGDQPQHF. Written as DNA, the CDR3 is TGCGCCAGCACCCCGGTCTGGAACGGGGATCAGCCCCAGCATTTT. This chain connects TRBV5-1 to TRBJ1-5; D gene ambiguous. The CDR3 runs 15 residues. V lost 6 bases and J 5 bases, leaving 18 bases between the germline ends. Germline CDR1 is SGHRS and CDR2 is YFSETQ.

This clone was seen a few times. The V call is TRBV30, the J call TRBJ2-1, with a weak D call TRBD2 (5 bases). Looked up from germline, CDR1 is GTSNPN and CDR2 is SVGIG (reference sequence). The CDR3 extends over 15 amino acids. Trimming left V 3 bases short and J 0 bases short, with 12 bases between. CDR3: CAWSPERSSYNEQFF. In nucleotides, the CDR3 is TGTGCCTGGAGCCCGGAGCGGAGCTCCTACAATGAGCAGTTCTTC.

The chain combines TRBV18 with TRBJ1-6; 10 positions agree with TRBD1. The V and J ends lost 6 bases and 8 bases, in that order; junction bases with no gene match: 1. The CDR3 is made up of 13 amino acids. The germline V gene encodes CDR1 KGHSH and CDR2 LQKENI. CDR3 sequence: CASSGTGDSPLHF. The CDR3 nucleotides read TGTGCCAGCTCCGGGACAGGGGATTCACCCCTCCACTTT.

This chain links TRBV19 with TRBJ1-4; D not resolved. Between the trimmed V and J ends, which lost 5 bases and 0 bases, there was a span of 10 bases. The CDR3 contains 15 residues. Germline V gives CDR1 LNHDA, CDR2 SQIVND (reference sequence). This CDR3 is CASSPSRATNEKLFF. CDR3 nucleotide sequence: TGTGCCAGTAGTCCATCACGGGCAACTAATGAAAAACTGTTTTTT.

V gene TRBV28 combines with J gene TRBJ2-7; D is undetermined. Germline CDR1 reads MDHEN; CDR2 reads SYDVKM. CDR3 length: 15 amino acids. Trimming cost V 5 bases and J 0 bases, with 14 bases left between them. The CDR3 DNA reads TGTGCCAGCAGTGTGCTACCCTCCGACTCCTACGAGCAGTACTTC. This gives the protein CASSVLPSDSYEQYF.

V and J are TRBV28 and TRBJ2-3; D remains unclear. CDR1 is MDHEN, CDR2 SYDVKM, per germline. The CDR3 contains 12 residues. Trimming removed 7 bases at V and 4 bases at J, with 9 bases between. The CDR3 spells CASTRLPDTQYF. Written as DNA, the CDR3 is TGTGCCAGCACCCGACTCCCAGATACGCAGTATTTT.

The count of this clone is one. The chain uses TRBV4-2 and TRBJ2-2; 7 positions agree with TRBD2. The V gene's germline CDR1 is LGHNA and CDR2 YNFKEQ. The V and J ends lost 0 bases and 4 bases, in that order; junction bases with no gene match: 5. The CDR3 covers 16 residues. The CDR3 DNA follows: TGTGCCAGCAGCCAAGAGGGAGGGAGACTCACCGGGGAGCTGTTTTTT. Translated: CASSQEGGRLTGELFF.

The genes are TRBV7-9 and TRBJ2-3; D might be TRBD2 (6 bases). The CDR3 consists of 13 residues. The germline V gene has CDR1 SEHNR and CDR2 FQNEAQ (reference sequence). Between the trimmed V and J ends, which lost 7 bases and 3 bases, there was a span of 11 bases. The chain's CDR3 is CASTFGTTDTQYF. The CDR3 region has the DNA TGTGCCAGCACCTTCGGGACTACAGATACGCAGTATTTT.

J is TRBJ2-1 and V is TRBV28, with 7 nucleotides matching TRBD2. The CDR3 runs to 18 residues. With 5 bases clipped from V and 6 bases from J, the junction kept 19 bases outside the gene matches. Germline values: CDR1 MDHEN, CDR2 SYDVKM. CDR3 nucleotides: TGTGCCAGCAGTAGCCCGGGGGGTGCGGGCCACCTTGGCAATGAGCAGTTCTTC. Protein product: CASSSPGGAGHLGNEQFF. The whole variable domain, remainder taken from reference TRBV28 and TRBJ2-1, is DVKVTQSSRYLVKRTGEKVFLECVQDMDHENMFWYRQDPGLGLRLIYFSYDVKMKEKGDIPEGYSVSREKKERFSLILESASTNQTSMYLCASSSPGGAGHLGNEQFFGPGTRLTVL.

This clone has more than one count but fewer than ten. The rearrangement links TRBV3-1 (or the pseudogene TRBV3-2) to TRBJ2-3; 7 bases map to TRBD2. The CDR3 totals 16 residues. Per germline, CDR1 LGHDT and CDR2 YNNKEL (reference sequence). Losses at the gene ends were 1 base for V and 1 base for J; bases not matched to a gene: 5. In DNA form, the CDR3 reads TGTGCCAGCAGCCAAGCTAACGCGGGGGGCACAGATACGCAGTATTTT. Encoded protein: CASSQANAGGTDTQYF.

The gene calls are TRBV11-3 and TRBJ2-7, with 10 bases aligning to TRBD2. The germline gives CDR1 SGHNT, CDR2 YENEEA. This CDR3 has 15 residues. V shed 1 base, J shed 3 bases, and the junction held 3 bases outside the gene matches. The CDR3 loop reads CASSLASSGGYEQYF. The CDR3 coding sequence is TGTGCCAGCAGCTTAGCGTCTAGCGGGGGCTACGAGCAGTACTTC.

V is TRBV5-5 and J is TRBJ1-2; D perhaps matches TRBD1 (6 bases). The V gene lost 2 bases and the J gene lost 6 bases, with 11 bases spanning the gap. From germline, CDR1 is SGHKS and CDR2 YYEKEE (reference sequence). This CDR3 has 13 residues. The CDR3 sequence is CASSLRQEHGYTF. The CDR3 nucleotides read TGTGCCAGCAGCTTAAGACAGGAGCATGGCTACACCTTC. Combining the CDR3 with reference TRBV5-5 and TRBJ1-2 gives the whole variable domain DAGVTQSPTHLIKTRGQQVTLRCSPISGHKSVSWYQQVLGQGPQFIFQYYEKEERGRGNFPDRFSARQFPNYSSELNVNALLLGDSALYLCASSLRQEHGYTFGSGTRLTVV.

The chain links TRBV7-9 to TRBJ1-1; unclear D gene. CDR1 is SEHNR and CDR2 is FQNEAQ in the germline V gene (reference sequence). The CDR3 is 12 amino acids. Trimming removed 5 bases at V and 0 bases at J, with 4 bases between. The CDR3: CASSPMNTEAFF. The CDR3 nucleotides read TGTGCCAGCAGCCCAATGAACACTGAAGCTTTCTTT.

This clone was counted a single time. V usage is TRBV6-6 and J usage is TRBJ1-5; no clear D. In germline, CDR1 is MNHNY, CDR2 SVGAGI (reference sequence). V was trimmed by 6 bases and J by 2 bases, leaving 14 bases between them. This CDR3 is 15 amino acids long. The CDR3 protein is CASRDLEGGNQPQHF. CDR3 DNA: TGTGCCAGCAGAGACCTCGAGGGCGGCAATCAGCCCCAGCATTTT.

V and J are TRBV19 and TRBJ2-2, with D possibly TRBD2 on 5 matching bases. Trimming removed 3 bases from V and 0 bases from J, with 11 bases in between. This CDR3 spans 16 amino acids. Looked up from germline, CDR1 is LNHDA and CDR2 is SQIVND (reference sequence). The CDR3 region is CASSMVRGSNTGELFF. CDR3 nucleotide sequence: TGTGCCAGTAGTATGGTTCGGGGATCGAACACCGGGGAGCTGTTTTTT.

This chain connects TRBV6-2 or TRBV6-3 to TRBJ1-3, with unresolved D. The CDR3 runs to 15 residues. CDR1 MNHEY and CDR2 SVGEGT come from the germline V gene. V gave up 5 bases and J gave up 3 bases, with 14 bases separating them. The CDR3 coding sequence is TGTGCCAGCAGTGCCCCTTTGACTTATGGAAACACCATATATTTT. Translating it yields CASSAPLTYGNTIYF.

The V and J genes are TRBV5-1 and TRBJ1-3, with 9 positions matching TRBD1. V lost 2 bases and J lost 3; bases outside the gene matches: 3. The CDR3 runs 15 residues. CDR1 and CDR2 from the germline V gene are SGHRS and YFSETQ. The CDR3 region is CASSFTGQGGNTIYF. The CDR3 coding sequence is TGCGCCAGCAGCTTTACGGGACAGGGTGGAAACACCATATATTTT. Full variable domain (outside the CDR3, taken from reference TRBV5-1 and TRBJ1-3): KAGVTQTPRYLIKTRGQQVTLSCSPISGHRSVSWYQQTPGQGLQFLFEYFSETQRNKGNFPGRFSGRQFSNSRSEMNVSTLELGDSALYLCASSFTGQGGNTIYFGEGSWLTVV.

The V call is TRBV19, the J call TRBJ2-2; 14 bases are shared with TRBD2. The CDR3 loop spans 17 amino acids. In germline, CDR1 is LNHDA, CDR2 SQIVND (reference sequence). V gave up 4 bases and J gave up 5 bases; unmatched junction bases: 6. CDR3 sequence (DNA): TGTGCCAGTAGTAGACTAGCGGGAGGGCCGGGGACCGGGGAGCTGTTTTTT. Protein product: CASSRLAGGPGTGELFF.